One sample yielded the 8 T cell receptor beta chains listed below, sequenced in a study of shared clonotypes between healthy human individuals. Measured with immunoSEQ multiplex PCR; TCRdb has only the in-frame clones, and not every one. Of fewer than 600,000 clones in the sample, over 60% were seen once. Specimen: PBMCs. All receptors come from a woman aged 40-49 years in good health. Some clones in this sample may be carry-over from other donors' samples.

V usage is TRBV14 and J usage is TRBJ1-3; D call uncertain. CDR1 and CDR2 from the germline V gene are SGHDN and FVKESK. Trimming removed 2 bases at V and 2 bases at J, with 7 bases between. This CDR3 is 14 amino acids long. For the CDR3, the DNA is TGTGCCAGCAGCCAACGTGGCGCTGGAAACACCATATATTTT. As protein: CASSQRGAGNTIYF.

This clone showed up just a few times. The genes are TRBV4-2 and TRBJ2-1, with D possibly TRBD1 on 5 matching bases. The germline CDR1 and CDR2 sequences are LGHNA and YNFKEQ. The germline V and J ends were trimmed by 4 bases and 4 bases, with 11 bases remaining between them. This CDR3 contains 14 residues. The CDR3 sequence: CASSPLGQYNEQFF. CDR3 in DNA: TGTGCCAGCAGCCCACTGGGGCAATACAATGAGCAGTTCTTC.

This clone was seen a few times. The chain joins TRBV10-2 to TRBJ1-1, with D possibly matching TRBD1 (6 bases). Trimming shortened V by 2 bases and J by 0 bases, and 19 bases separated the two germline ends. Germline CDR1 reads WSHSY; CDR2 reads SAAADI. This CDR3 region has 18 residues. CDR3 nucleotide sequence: TGCGCCAGCAGTGAGCGGAAGGGGGGAATTAATATGAACACTGAAGCTTTCTTT. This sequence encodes CASSERKGGINMNTEAFF.

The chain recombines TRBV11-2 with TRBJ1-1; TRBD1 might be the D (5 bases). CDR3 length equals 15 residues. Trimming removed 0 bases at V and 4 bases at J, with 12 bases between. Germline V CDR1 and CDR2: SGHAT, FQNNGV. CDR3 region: CASSLEGGMGTEAFF. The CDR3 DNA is TGTGCCAGCAGCTTAGAGGGGGGGATGGGCACTGAAGCTTTCTTT.

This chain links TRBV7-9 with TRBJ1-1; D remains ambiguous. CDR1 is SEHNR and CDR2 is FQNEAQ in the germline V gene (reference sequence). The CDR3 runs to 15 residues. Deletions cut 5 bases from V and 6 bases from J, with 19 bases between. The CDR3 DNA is TGTGCCAGCAGCCCCAAGAACTTCCCGGGCGCTGAAGCTTTCTTT. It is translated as CASSPKNFPGAEAFF.

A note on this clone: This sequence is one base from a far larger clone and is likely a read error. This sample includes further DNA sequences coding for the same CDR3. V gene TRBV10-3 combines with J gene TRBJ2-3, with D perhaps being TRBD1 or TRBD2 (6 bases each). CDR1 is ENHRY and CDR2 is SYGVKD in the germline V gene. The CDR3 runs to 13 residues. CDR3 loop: CAISRGATDTQYF. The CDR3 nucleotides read TGTGCCATCAGTAGGGGGGCCACAGATACGCAGTATTTC.

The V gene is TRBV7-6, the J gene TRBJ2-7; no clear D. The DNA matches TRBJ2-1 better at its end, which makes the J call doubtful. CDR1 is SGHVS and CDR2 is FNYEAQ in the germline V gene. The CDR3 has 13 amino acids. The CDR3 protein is CASSPPVEDEQFF. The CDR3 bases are TGTGCCAGCAGTCCGCCAGTAGAGGATGAGCAGTTCTTC.

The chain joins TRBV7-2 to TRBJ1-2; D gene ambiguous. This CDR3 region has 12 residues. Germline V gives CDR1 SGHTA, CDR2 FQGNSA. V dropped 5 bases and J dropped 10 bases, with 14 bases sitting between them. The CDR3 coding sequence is TGTGCCAGCAGCCCTTATTCGAAGGACTACACCTTC. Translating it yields CASSPYSKDYTF.